Listed here are 27 T cell receptor beta chains from one sample, sequenced in a study of regulatory T cells in long-lasting Graves disease. The authors built TCR beta libraries using iRepertoire HTBI primers and Arm-PCR of CDR3 regions. TCRdb analysed the multiplex PCR reads with MiXCR anew, one entry per CDR3 protein. Here the sample spans approximately 440,000 distinct CDR3 sequences, about 17% being singletons. Described time point: newly diagnosed GD, antithyroid drugs for less than 3 months. From RNA extracted from PBMCs, the TCR library was made. These sequences were also reported in another study, on T cells in Graves' hyperthyroidism and ophthalmopathy.

Source: peripheral blood mononuclear cells (PBMCs), taken at new diagnosis, from a patient treated with antithyroid drugs. The receptors derive from a man aged 35 to 55 with Graves disease.

This clonotype was picked up many times. The V and J genes are TRBV2 and TRBJ1-2; the match to TRBD1 covers 10 bases. The germline V gene has CDR1 SNHLY and CDR2 FYNNEI. V lost 6 bases to trimming and J lost 8 bases; unmatched junction nucleotides: 12. This CDR3 has 15 amino acids. The CDR3 region has the DNA TGTGCCAGCAGCCCCGGGACAGGGGCCCAGGGGGGCTACACCTTC. It specifies CASSPGTGAQGGYTF.

This clonotype was observed a few times. The V gene is TRBV12-3 or TRBV12-4, the J gene TRBJ2-7, with a tentative D call TRBD1 (6 bases). Between the trimmed V and J ends, which lost 5 bases and 0 bases, there was a span of 17 bases. The CDR3 length is 16 residues. For the CDR3, the DNA is TGTGCCAGCAGTCACCAGGGACAAAGGAGCTCCTACGAGCAGTACTTC. It codes for CASSHQGQRSSYEQYF.

This clonotype appeared a few times. The chain has TRBV2 and TRBJ1-2, with a possible D match to TRBD1 (6 bases). Trimming shortened V by 2 bases and J by 5 bases, and 9 bases separated the two germline ends. There are 13 residues in the CDR3. Germline-derived CDR1 and CDR2 are SNHLY and FYNNEI. DNA of the CDR3: TGTGCCAGCAGTGAAATAGGGGGATATGGCTACACCTTC. Protein: CASSEIGGYGYTF. The complete variable domain, with remaining parts taken from reference TRBV2 and TRBJ1-2, reads EPEVTQTPSHQVTQMGQEVILRCVPISNHLYFYWYRQILGQKVEFLVSFYNNEISEKSEIFDDQFSVERPDGSNFTLKIRSTKLEDSAMYFCASSEIGGYGYTFGSGTRLTVV.

The chain links TRBV20-1 to TRBJ1-6; the D is unclear. The V gene lost 7 bases and the J gene lost 8 bases, with 15 bases spanning the gap. Per germline, CDR1 DFQATT and CDR2 SNEGSKA (reference sequence). The CDR3 contains 13 residues. The DNA of the CDR3 is TGCAGTGTCAAAGAGAGGGTAGATTCACCCCTCCACTTT. Its translation: CSVKERVDSPLHF.

This clonotype was seen at least ten times. This chain joins TRBV7-8 and TRBJ2-1; TRBD2 agrees at 10 bases. CDR1 is SGHVS and CDR2 is FQNEAQ in the germline V gene. Unmatched junction bases numbered 4, after V lost 5 bases and J lost 0 bases. The CDR3 extends over 16 amino acids. As DNA, the CDR3 is TGTGCCAGCAGCAGAAGACTAGCGGGCTCCTACAATGAGCAGTTCTTC. Protein: CASSRRLAGSYNEQFF.

In this sample, this clonotype turned up many times. The chain couples TRBV12-5 to TRBJ2-5; the match to TRBD2 covers 15 bases. Looked up from germline, CDR1 is LGHNT and CDR2 is FRNRAP. The CDR3 extends over 16 amino acids. Trimming took 5 bases from V and 5 from J; bases not matched to a gene: 6. CDR3 loop: CASGPGLAGGVETQYF. The CDR3 nucleotides read TGTGCTAGTGGTCCGGGACTAGCGGGAGGAGTGGAGACCCAGTACTTC.

This clonotype has more than one count but fewer than ten. This chain links TRBV12-3 or TRBV12-4 with TRBJ2-4; no clear D. CDR3 size: 11 residues. V gave up 3 bases and J gave up 10 bases, with 7 bases separating them. The CDR3: CASSFREIQYF. The CDR3 nucleotides read TGTGCCAGCAGTTTTAGGGAAATTCAGTACTTC.

This clonotype showed up just a few times. The junction shows a germline mismatch at one end, possibly a read error. The chain uses TRBV13 and TRBJ1-2; D may be TRBD1 (5 bases). There are 16 residues in the CDR3. Per the germline V gene, CDR1 is PRHDT and CDR2 is FYEKMQ (reference sequence). DNA for the CDR3: TGCGCCAGCAGCTTTTCCGCGGGGCCGCTTAACTATGGCTACACCTTC. This encodes CASSFSAGPLNYGYTF.

The CDR3 reads CASSFHPGPAVRDEQYF. CDR3 DNA: TGTGCCAGCAGCTTTCATCCGGGACCAGCGGTCCGGGACGAGCAGTACTTC. The gene calls are TRBV11-2 and TRBJ2-7; D might be TRBD1 or TRBD2, each matching 5 bases. The V end lost 3 bases, the J end lost 5 bases, and 23 bases lay between the germline ends. This CDR3 is built from 17 residues. Germline assignment: CDR1 SGHAT and CDR2 FQNNGV.

This clonotype showed up many times. The V gene is TRBV7-9, the J gene TRBJ2-7; TRBD2 matches 13 bases. CDR1 SEHNR and CDR2 FQNEAQ come from the germline V gene (reference sequence). V lost 5 bases and J lost 1; bases outside the gene matches: 5. This CDR3 has 16 amino acids. CDR3 nucleotide sequence: TGTGCCAGCAGCGCTCGACTAGCGGGAGGTTCCTACGAGCAGTACTTC. This sequence encodes CASSARLAGGSYEQYF.

This clonotype was recorded many times. The J gene is TRBJ1-6, the V gene TRBV3-1; D is ambiguous. Germline CDR1 LGHDT, CDR2 YNNKEL (reference sequence). V was clipped by 5 bases and J by 0 bases, with 2 bases between them. The CDR3 extends over 13 amino acids. CDR3 protein: CASSASYNSPLHF. The CDR3 nucleotides are TGTGCCAGCAGCGCCTCCTATAATTCACCCCTCCACTTT.

The table lists this clonotype with a few counts. The gene calls are TRBV6-1 and TRBJ2-5, with 13 nucleotides matching TRBD2. V lost 5 bases and J lost 3; bases outside the gene matches: 3. The CDR3 runs 15 residues. Germline V gives CDR1 MNHNS, CDR2 SASEGT. As DNA, the CDR3 is TGTGCCAGCAGTAACGGACTAGCGGGGGAAGAGACCCAGTACTTC. Protein product: CASSNGLAGEETQYF.

This clonotype was recorded many times. This chain joins TRBV3-1 and TRBJ2-7; D is uncertain. Trimming took off 3 bases at V and 7 bases at J, with 7 bases between the two ends. The CDR3 covers 11 residues. Per the germline V gene, CDR1 is LGHDT and CDR2 is YNNKEL (reference sequence). This CDR3 reads CASSQTWEQYF. The CDR3 DNA is TGTGCCAGCAGCCAGACGTGGGAGCAGTACTTC.

This clonotype was picked up a small number of times. The V call is TRBV4-1, the J call TRBJ1-4, with D possibly matching TRBD1 (6 bases). This CDR3 is 14 amino acids long. Trimming left V 4 bases short and J 5 bases short, with 11 bases between. The germline CDR1 and CDR2 sequences are MGHRA and YSYEKL. The CDR3 reads CASSPDRPNEKLFF. In nucleotides, the CDR3 is TGCGCCAGCAGCCCGGACAGACCCAATGAAAAACTGTTTTTT.

As for this clonotype: This clone may be a read error of a much larger clone one base away. This chain uses TRBV12-3 or TRBV12-4 with TRBJ2-1, with D uncertain. The CDR3 loop spans 12 amino acids. The CDR3 coding sequence is TGTGCCAGCAGAAGGAAACAGACCGAGCAGCTCTTC. This gives the protein CASRRKQTEQLF.

This clonotype showed up many times. V is TRBV18 and J is TRBJ1-1; no firm D call. The germline V gene has CDR1 KGHSH and CDR2 LQKENI. The CDR3 runs to 14 residues. V dropped 3 bases and J dropped 0 bases, with 8 bases sitting between them. The CDR3 DNA reads TGTGCCAGCTCACCGAACGGGATGAACACTGAAGCTTTCTTT. Translating gives CASSPNGMNTEAFF.

This clonotype was observed once. V is TRBV7-6 and J is TRBJ2-3, with TRBD2 matching over 8 bases. CDR1 and CDR2 from the germline V gene are SGHVS and FNYEAQ. The CDR3 covers 16 residues. V was clipped by 2 bases and J by 5 bases; unmatched bases: 9. The CDR3 loop reads CASSLRAGASIDTQYF. The CDR3, as DNA: TGTGCCAGCAGCTTACGAGCGGGAGCGTCAATAGATACGCAGTATTTT.

In its sample, this clonotype was seen many times. The chain joins TRBV2 to TRBJ2-1; no firm D call. Deletions cut 6 bases from V and 3 bases from J, with 9 bases between. CDR3 length: 13 amino acids. Germline CDR1 SNHLY, CDR2 FYNNEI. The CDR3 nucleotides read TGTGCCAGCAGCTTTAACGTCTACAATGAGCAGTTCTTC. Its protein is CASSFNVYNEQFF. Full variable domain (outside the CDR3, taken from reference TRBV2 and TRBJ2-1): EPEVTQTPSHQVTQMGQEVILRCVPISNHLYFYWYRQILGQKVEFLVSFYNNEISEKSEIFDDQFSVERPDGSNFTLKIRSTKLEDSAMYFCASSFNVYNEQFFGPGTRLTVL.

There are a few counts of this clonotype. This CDR3 is CASSSRQGNEKLFF. CDR3 DNA sequence: TGTGCCAGCAGCTCCAGACAGGGTAATGAAAAACTGTTTTTT. This chain connects TRBV7-9 to TRBJ1-4, with 7 positions matching TRBD1. Trimming at V came to 4 bases and at J to 4 bases, leaving 3 bases not matched to a gene. CDR1 and CDR2 from the germline V gene are SEHNR and FQNEAQ (reference sequence). This CDR3 has 14 residues.

Ten or more counts support this clonotype. The chain is built from TRBV2 and TRBJ2-7; 7 nucleotides line up with TRBD1. The V segment lost 5 bases and the J segment 7 bases; nucleotides outside the gene matches: 14. CDR1 and CDR2 (germline): SNHLY, FYNNEI. The CDR3 sequence is 15 residues long. The DNA for the CDR3 is TGTGCCAGCAGTCCCCAACCCGGGACAGTCTCGGAGCAGTACTTC. Translating it yields CASSPQPGTVSEQYF.

In this sample, this clonotype turned up a few times. The genes are TRBV29-1 and TRBJ2-3; the D gene could be TRBD1 or TRBD2 (5 bases each). The CDR3 runs to 13 residues. The V gene's germline CDR1 is SQVTM and CDR2 ANQGSEA. Trimming removed 1 base at V and 6 bases at J, with 11 bases between. The CDR3 DNA reads TGCAGCGTTGAAGCTCTGGGACGGGATACGCAGTATTTT. It codes for CSVEALGRDTQYF.

This clonotype was observed many times. The chain uses TRBV20-1 and TRBJ1-1; 7 bases are shared with TRBD1. CDR1 is DFQATT, CDR2 SNEGSKA, per germline (reference sequence). CDR3 size: 15 residues. With V trimmed by 0 bases and J by 4 bases, 8 bases remained unmatched. CDR3: CSARDQTGLGTEAFF. The CDR3 nucleotides are TGCAGTGCTAGAGATCAGACAGGGTTGGGCACTGAAGCTTTCTTT.

The V gene is TRBV2, the J gene TRBJ2-5; D remains unclear. The CDR3 covers 13 residues. Germline CDR1 reads SNHLY; CDR2 reads FYNNEI. V dropped 7 bases and J dropped 0 bases, with 9 bases sitting between them. The CDR3 loop is CASTYKNQETQYF. DNA for the CDR3: TGTGCCAGCACCTACAAGAACCAAGAGACCCAGTACTTC.

On this clonotype itself: One end of the junction does not line up with germline, which may come from a read error. The V gene is TRBV9, the J gene TRBJ2-1; 7 bases are shared with TRBD2. Germline CDR1 SGDLS, CDR2 YYNGEE. The CDR3 has 16 amino acids. The CDR3 DNA sequence: TGTGCCAGCAGCCTCCACATTAGCGGGTCTAACAATGAGCAGTCCTTC. Its protein product is CASSLHISGSNNEQSF.

Turning to this clonotype: A read error may be the cause here, since a much bigger clone is one base away. This rearrangement joins TRBV10-1 to TRBJ2-3, with TRBD2 matching 9 bases. The CDR3 is 17 residues long. The germline CDR1 and CDR2 sequences are WNHNN and SYGVQD (reference sequence). The J segment lost 2 bases and the V segment lost 0 bases, leaving 6 bases of the junction unmatched. The CDR3 DNA reads TGCGCCAGCAGTGAGTCCAGACTAGCGGCACCCACAGATACGCAGTATTTT. Translating gives CASSESRLAAPTDTQYF.

This clonotype has at least ten counts. This chain links TRBV28 with TRBJ2-7, with D uncertain. Deletions cut 7 bases from V and 3 bases from J, with 16 bases between. Germline lookup yields CDR1 MDHEN and CDR2 SYDVKM. The CDR3 totals 14 residues. DNA of the CDR3: TGTGCCAGCACCTTGGGTAGTGTTCGCTACGAGCAGTACTTC. It codes for CASTLGSVRYEQYF.

The V call is TRBV10-3, the J call TRBJ2-1; TRBD2 matches at 9 bases. This CDR3 contains 21 residues. Per germline, CDR1 ENHRY and CDR2 SYGVKD. V shed 2 bases and J 2 bases; nucleotides not matched to a gene: 19. CDR3 in amino acids: CAISELGSGRRGGGPYNEQFF. The CDR3 nucleotides are TGTGCCATCAGTGAGCTCGGATCGGGGCGGCGGGGGGGCGGTCCCTACAATGAGCAGTTCTTC.